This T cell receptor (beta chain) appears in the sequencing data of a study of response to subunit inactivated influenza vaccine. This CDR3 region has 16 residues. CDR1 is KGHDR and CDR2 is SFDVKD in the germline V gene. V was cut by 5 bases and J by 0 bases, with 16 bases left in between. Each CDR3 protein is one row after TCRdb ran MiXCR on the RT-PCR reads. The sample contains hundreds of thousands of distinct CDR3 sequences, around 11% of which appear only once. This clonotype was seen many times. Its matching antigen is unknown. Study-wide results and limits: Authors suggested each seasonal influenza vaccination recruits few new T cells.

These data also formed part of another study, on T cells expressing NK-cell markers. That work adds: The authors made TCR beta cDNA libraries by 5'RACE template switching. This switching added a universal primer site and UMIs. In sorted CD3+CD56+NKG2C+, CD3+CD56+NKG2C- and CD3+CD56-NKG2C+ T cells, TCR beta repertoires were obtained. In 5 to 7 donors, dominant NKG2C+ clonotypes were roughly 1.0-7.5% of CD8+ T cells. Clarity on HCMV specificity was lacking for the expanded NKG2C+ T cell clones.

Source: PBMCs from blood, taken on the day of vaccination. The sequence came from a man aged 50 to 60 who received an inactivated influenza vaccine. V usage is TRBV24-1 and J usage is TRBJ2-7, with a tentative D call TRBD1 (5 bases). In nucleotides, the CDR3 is TGTGCCACCAGTGTTGACCACCTGGACATCTCCTACGAGCAGTACTTC. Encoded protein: CATSVDHLDISYEQYF.